This TCR beta chain was identified in a study of breast tumors, draining lymph nodes, adjacent tissues. Study-wide results and caveats: Data fit most tumor T cells coming from lymph node, expanding in tumor. The lymph node origin of tumor T cells was framed as consistent with a hypothesis, not demonstrated.

The count of this clonotype is one. Its antigen is as yet unknown. V trimming: 5 bases; J trimming: 11 bases; junction bases outside the gene matches: 8. The CDR3 loop spans 14 amino acids. Germline V lookup: CDR1 SGHRS, CDR2 YFSETQ. TCRdb re-derived calls from the multiplex PCR reads in MiXCR, one entry per CDR3 protein. Found here are 150,000 to 200,000 distinct CDR3 sequences, 33% of them singletons; the top ten hold about 3.8%. Samples came from axillary lymph nodes draining the breast cancer. This receptor was taken from a female donor with breast cancer. Some clones in this sample may be carry-over from other donors' samples. V is TRBV5-1 and J is TRBJ2-1; 12 bases match TRBD2. The material sequenced was axillary lymph node tissue. The CDR3 DNA reads as TGCGCCAGCAGTACGACTAGCGGGAGTCTCCAGCAGTTCTTC. Amino acids: CASSTTSGSLQQFF.